Listed below are T cell receptor beta chains from one sample, sequenced in a study of blood T cell repertoires in COVID-19. The protocol was immunoSEQ multiplex PCR, while the TCRdb copy is restricted to in-frame clones and leaves out a portion. The profile shows tens of thousands of clones, around 90% of them singletons. The specimen was peripheral blood. These receptors all stem from a human donor in a cohort sampled during active COVID-19. Both conserved end residues are part of each CDR3. Each record gives: clone size, J gene, CDR3 length, V gene, D gene, CDR3 DNA, CDR3 protein. The D gene is left open where the match is weak. For some rows the clone size is stated as once, few or many, or as a class when expanded; others skip it.

clone_size: NA
j_call: TRBJ1-6
cdr3_length: 14
v_call: TRBV25-1
d_call: TRBD1
cdr3_nt: TGTGCCAGCAGTACAGGGGGGATAGGTTCACCCCTCCACTTT
cdr3_aa: CASSTGGIGSPLHF

clone_size: NA
j_call: TRBJ1-2
cdr3_length: 14
v_call: TRBV28
d_call: NA
cdr3_nt: TGTGCCAGCAGCCGCCTCCTATCAAACTATGGCTACACCTTC
cdr3_aa: CASSRLLSNYGYTF

clone_size: NA
j_call: TRBJ2-7
cdr3_length: 17
v_call: TRBV27
d_call: NA
cdr3_nt: TGTGCCAGCAGTACCTTACCCCGCACTGGAGGGGGCGGCGAGCAGTACTTC
cdr3_aa: CASSTLPRTGGGGEQYF

clone_size: NA
j_call: TRBJ1-2
cdr3_length: 15
v_call: TRBV28
d_call: TRBD1
cdr3_nt: TGTGCCAGCAGTTTTCCCCGGGGACAGGATTCGGGCTACACCTTC
cdr3_aa: CASSFPRGQDSGYTF

clone_size: NA
j_call: TRBJ2-7
cdr3_length: 16
v_call: TRBV27
d_call: TRBD1
cdr3_nt: TGTGCCAGCAGTCAGGGGACAGGGGGCGGTGGGTACGAGCAGTACTTC
cdr3_aa: CASSQGTGGGGYEQYF

clone_size: few
j_call: TRBJ1-2
cdr3_length: 15
v_call: TRBV29-1
d_call: TRBD1
cdr3_nt: TGCAGCGTCGGAGGGGGCGGACGGGATCTCTATGGCTACACCTTC
cdr3_aa: CSVGGGGRDLYGYTF

clone_size: NA
j_call: TRBJ1-1
cdr3_length: 12
v_call: TRBV29-1
d_call: NA
cdr3_nt: TGCAGCGTCAGTATAAGGGGCGCTGAAGCTTTCTTT
cdr3_aa: CSVSIRGAEAFF

clone_size: NA
j_call: TRBJ1-1
cdr3_length: 15
v_call: TRBV6-5
d_call: NA
cdr3_nt: TGTGCCAGCTTGCTTGACAGGCCTCCCTACACTGAAGCTTTCTTT
cdr3_aa: CASLLDRPPYTEAFF

clone_size: NA
j_call: TRBJ2-7
cdr3_length: 14
v_call: TRBV19
d_call: TRBD2
cdr3_nt: TGTGCCAGTAGTATAGCTGGGGGGGACTACGAGCAGTACTTC
cdr3_aa: CASSIAGGDYEQYF

clone_size: NA
j_call: TRBJ2-7
cdr3_length: 13
v_call: TRBV5-5
d_call: NA
cdr3_nt: TGTGCCAGCAGCTTGAACATGGCCTACGAGCAGTACTTC
cdr3_aa: CASSLNMAYEQYF

clone_size: NA
j_call: TRBJ1-6
cdr3_length: 17
v_call: TRBV4-1
d_call: TRBD1
cdr3_nt: TGCGCCAGCAGCCTAACCTGGGCAGGGGGCTCGGATTCACCCCTCCACTTT
cdr3_aa: CASSLTWAGGSDSPLHF

clone_size: NA
j_call: TRBJ1-2
cdr3_length: 15
v_call: TRBV28
d_call: TRBD1
cdr3_nt: TGTGCCAGCAGTTTACCCGACAGGGGGCTAGGGGGCTACACCTTC
cdr3_aa: CASSLPDRGLGGYTF

clone_size: NA
j_call: TRBJ1-1
cdr3_length: 14
v_call: TRBV2
d_call: NA
cdr3_nt: TGTGCCAGCAGTGAAAGCCGGAGGAACACTGAAGCTTTCTTT
cdr3_aa: CASSESRRNTEAFF

clone_size: NA
j_call: TRBJ1-4
cdr3_length: 17
v_call: TRBV3-1/TRBV3-2
d_call: NA
cdr3_nt: TGTGCCAGCAGCCAAGGCGTAAACAGGCCCCTTAATGAAAAACTGTTTTTT
cdr3_aa: CASSQGVNRPLNEKLFF

clone_size: NA
j_call: TRBJ1-1
cdr3_length: 13
v_call: TRBV27
d_call: TRBD1
cdr3_nt: TGTGCCAGCAGAAGGACAGGGAGCACTGAAGCTTTCTTT
cdr3_aa: CASRRTGSTEAFF

clone_size: NA
j_call: TRBJ2-7
cdr3_length: 14
v_call: TRBV4-1
d_call: TRBD1
cdr3_nt: TGCGCCAGCAGCCAAACGACAGGGGCAGTGGAGCAGTACTTC
cdr3_aa: CASSQTTGAVEQYF

clone_size: NA
j_call: TRBJ2-7
cdr3_length: 12
v_call: TRBV6-1
d_call: NA
cdr3_nt: TGTGCCAGCAGTGAAGAGGACACCTCGAAGTACTTC
cdr3_aa: CASSEEDTSKYF

clone_size: NA
j_call: TRBJ1-3
cdr3_length: 16
v_call: TRBV29-1
d_call: NA
cdr3_nt: TGCAGCGTTGAAGATGCGGACAGAACCTCTGGAAACACCATATATTTT
cdr3_aa: CSVEDADRTSGNTIYF

clone_size: NA
j_call: TRBJ2-4
cdr3_length: 15
v_call: TRBV11-2
d_call: NA
cdr3_nt: TGTGCCAGCAGCCCCGCCAGGCAAGCCAAAAACATTCAGTACTTC
cdr3_aa: CASSPARQAKNIQYF

clone_size: NA
j_call: TRBJ1-1
cdr3_length: 15
v_call: TRBV6-6
d_call: NA
cdr3_nt: TGTGCCAGCAGTTACTCGACAGGTCTCTACACTGAAGCTTTCTTT
cdr3_aa: CASSYSTGLYTEAFF

clone_size: NA
j_call: TRBJ2-1
cdr3_length: 10
v_call: TRBV6-1
d_call: NA
cdr3_nt: TGTGCCAGCAGTGATCTTGAGCAGTTCTTC
cdr3_aa: CASSDLEQFF

clone_size: NA
j_call: TRBJ1-6
cdr3_length: 16
v_call: TRBV5-1
d_call: NA
cdr3_nt: TGCGCCAGCAGCTTGGGACAGGTCTTTAATAATTCACCCCTCCACTTT
cdr3_aa: CASSLGQVFNNSPLHF

clone_size: NA
j_call: TRBJ2-6
cdr3_length: 17
v_call: TRBV11-2
d_call: NA
cdr3_nt: TGTGCCAGCAGCTTAGGGCCTCCCCCCTCTGGGGCCAACGTCCTGACTTTC
cdr3_aa: CASSLGPPPSGANVLTF

clone_size: once
j_call: TRBJ2-7
cdr3_length: 16
v_call: TRBV19
d_call: NA
cdr3_nt: TGTGCCAGTAGTAATCAGACAGGTTTCAGTTTCTACGAGCAGTACTTC
cdr3_aa: CASSNQTGFSFYEQYF

clone_size: NA
j_call: TRBJ2-7
cdr3_length: 14
v_call: TRBV3-1/TRBV3-2
d_call: TRBD1
cdr3_nt: TGTGCCAGCAGCCCCGGGGACAGGGACTACGAGCAGTACTTC
cdr3_aa: CASSPGDRDYEQYF

clone_size: NA
j_call: TRBJ2-7
cdr3_length: 18
v_call: TRBV2
d_call: TRBD1
cdr3_nt: TGTGCCAGCAGTGGAATGGGACAGGGGACGTTCCGCTCCTACGAGCAGTACTTC
cdr3_aa: CASSGMGQGTFRSYEQYF

clone_size: NA
j_call: TRBJ2-3
cdr3_length: 15
v_call: TRBV7-3
d_call: TRBD2
cdr3_nt: TGTGCCAGCAGCCCTCGCGGGGGGGCTCCAGATACGCAGTATTTT
cdr3_aa: CASSPRGGAPDTQYF

clone_size: NA
j_call: TRBJ2-5
cdr3_length: 13
v_call: TRBV28
d_call: TRBD1
cdr3_nt: TGTGCCAGCAGTTTAGACAGGGGCGAGACCCAGTACTTC
cdr3_aa: CASSLDRGETQYF

clone_size: NA
j_call: TRBJ2-1
cdr3_length: 17
v_call: TRBV11-2
d_call: TRBD2
cdr3_nt: TGTGCCAGCAGCTTAGGACCGGGACTAGGGGGGGGGAATGAGCAGTTCTTC
cdr3_aa: CASSLGPGLGGGNEQFF

clone_size: NA
j_call: TRBJ1-1
cdr3_length: 14
v_call: TRBV11-2
d_call: TRBD1
cdr3_nt: TGTGCCAGCAGGCGGACAGGGGTGAACACTGAAGCTTTCTTT
cdr3_aa: CASRRTGVNTEAFF